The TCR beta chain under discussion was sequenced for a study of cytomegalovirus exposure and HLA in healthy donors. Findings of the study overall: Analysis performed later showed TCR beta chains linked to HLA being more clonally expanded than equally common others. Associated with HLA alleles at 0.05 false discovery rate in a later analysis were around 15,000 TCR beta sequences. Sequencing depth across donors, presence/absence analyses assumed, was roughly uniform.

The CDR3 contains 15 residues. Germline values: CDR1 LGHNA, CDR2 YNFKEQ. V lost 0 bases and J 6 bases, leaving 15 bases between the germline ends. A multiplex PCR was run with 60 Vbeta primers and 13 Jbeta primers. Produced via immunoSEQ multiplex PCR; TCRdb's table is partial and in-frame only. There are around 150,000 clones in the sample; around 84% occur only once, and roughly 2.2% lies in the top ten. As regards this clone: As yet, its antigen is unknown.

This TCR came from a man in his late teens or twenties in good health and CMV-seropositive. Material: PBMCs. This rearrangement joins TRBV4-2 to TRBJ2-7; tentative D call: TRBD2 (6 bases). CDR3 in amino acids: CASSQEGSGPGEQYF. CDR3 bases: TGTGCCAGCAGCCAAGAAGGCAGCGGGCCGGGCGAGCAGTACTTC.